This T cell receptor beta chain was captured by sequencing in a study of blood T cell repertoires in COVID-19. Study-wide background: Donors in the United States, Italy and Spain gave samples during acute or convalescent COVID-19. Sources were T cells, B-cell-depleted T cells, or PBMCs; the material itself was cDNA or gDNA.

Trimming removed 4 bases from V and 6 bases from J, with 4 bases in between. Germline-derived CDR1 and CDR2 are MNHNY and SVGAGI (reference sequence). The CDR3 totals 11 residues. This clone was recorded a few times. The protocol was immunoSEQ multiplex PCR, while the TCRdb copy is restricted to in-frame clones and leaves out a portion. The data contain 25,000 to 35,000 clones, 65% to 90% of them seen just once; the ten biggest clones take up about 25%. J is TRBJ1-5 and V is TRBV6-6; D is unresolved. Material for sequencing was peripheral blood. The clonotype comes from a man aged 65 to 79 with active COVID-19. CDR3 sequence: CASSFGQPQHF. The CDR3 DNA is TGTGCCAGCAGTTTCGGTCAGCCCCAGCATTTT.